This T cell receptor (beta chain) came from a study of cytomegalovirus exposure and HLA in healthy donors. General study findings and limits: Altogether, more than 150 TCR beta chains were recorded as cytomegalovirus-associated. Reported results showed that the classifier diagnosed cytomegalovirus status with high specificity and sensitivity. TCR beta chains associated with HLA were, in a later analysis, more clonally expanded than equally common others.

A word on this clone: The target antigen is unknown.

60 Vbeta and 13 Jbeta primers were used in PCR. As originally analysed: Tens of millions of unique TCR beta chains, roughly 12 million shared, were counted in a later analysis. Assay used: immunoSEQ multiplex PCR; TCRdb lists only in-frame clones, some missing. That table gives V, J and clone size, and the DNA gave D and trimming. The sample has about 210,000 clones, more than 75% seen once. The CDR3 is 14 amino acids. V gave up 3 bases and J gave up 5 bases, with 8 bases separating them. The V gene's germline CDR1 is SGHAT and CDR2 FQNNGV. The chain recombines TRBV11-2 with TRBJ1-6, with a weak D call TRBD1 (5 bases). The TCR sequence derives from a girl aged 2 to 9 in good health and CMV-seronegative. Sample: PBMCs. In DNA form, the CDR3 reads TGTGCCAGCAGCTTGGCACAGGATAATTCACCCCTCCACTTT. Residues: CASSLAQDNSPLHF.